Reported below is one T cell receptor beta chain. Antigen specificity is unknown. Trimming stripped 5 bases from V and 4 bases from J, with 8 bases between. Germline CDR1 and CDR2: MDHEN and SYDVKM. The CDR3 runs to 12 residues. In the PCR, 60 Vbeta and 13 Jbeta primers were used. Assay used: immunoSEQ multiplex PCR; TCRdb lists only in-frame clones, some missing. The sample holds roughly 180,000 clones, approximately 80% seen once. This entry is derived from a study of cytomegalovirus exposure and HLA in healthy donors. Overall study findings and caveats: Common viral pathogens (according to a later analysis) appeared linked to several of the most significant clusters. One cluster of highly shared sequence variants probably arose as a sequencing artifact.

The chain combines TRBV28 with TRBJ1-2; D unclear. The sequence came from a female donor in good health and CMV-seronegative. Sequencing was performed on PBMCs. CDR3 nucleotides: TGTGCCAGCAGTCCCCAGTTCTATGGCTACACCTTC. Translating gives CASSPQFYGYTF.